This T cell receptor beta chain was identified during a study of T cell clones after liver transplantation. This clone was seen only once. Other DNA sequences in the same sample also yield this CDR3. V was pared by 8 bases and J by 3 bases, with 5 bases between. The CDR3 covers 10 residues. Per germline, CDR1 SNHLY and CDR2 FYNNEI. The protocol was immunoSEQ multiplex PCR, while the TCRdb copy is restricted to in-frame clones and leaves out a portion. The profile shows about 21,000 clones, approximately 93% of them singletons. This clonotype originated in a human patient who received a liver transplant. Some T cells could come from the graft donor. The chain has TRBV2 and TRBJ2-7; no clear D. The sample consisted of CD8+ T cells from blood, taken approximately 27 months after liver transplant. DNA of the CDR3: TGTGCCAGCTCCGGCTACGAGCAGTACTTC. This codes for CASSGYEQYF.